This T cell receptor beta chain was retrieved from a study of cytomegalovirus exposure and HLA in healthy donors. Across the whole study: Later, an analysis reported that the approximately 120 validation repertoires had used the same platform as the approximately 630 first-cohort repertoires.

This clone was detected only a few times. Its antigen is not identified. There are 15 residues in the CDR3. The trim removed 6 bases at V and 1 base at J, leaving 6 bases unmatched. CDR1 is SGHNT and CDR2 is YYREEE in the germline V gene (reference sequence). The protocol was immunoSEQ multiplex PCR, while the TCRdb copy is restricted to in-frame clones and leaves out a portion. The sample lists under 110,000 clones, about 85% occurring once. Whole-study findings and limits: Cytomegalovirus-associated status was assigned to 150 or so TCR beta chains.

J is TRBJ1-1 and V is TRBV5-4; 10 bases are shared with TRBD1. The receptor's source is a young woman in good health and CMV-seropositive. Source material: PBMCs. The chain's CDR3 is CASTPRDRGNTEAFF. DNA of the CDR3: TGTGCCAGCACCCCCCGGGACAGGGGGAACACTGAAGCTTTCTTT.